The 12 T cell receptor beta chains below come from one sample, sequenced in a study of blood T cell repertoires in COVID-19. Clones were sequenced by immunoSEQ multiplex PCR, and TCRdb holds only the in-frame ones, with some missing. Among 200,000 to 250,000 clones listed, roughly nine tenths were seen once. Sequenced material: PBMCs or T cells enriched from blood (not recorded which). Receptors were obtained from a woman aged 18-29 years in a cohort exposed to, infected with or recovered from COVID-19 (not recorded which).

CDR3 loop: CASSEGQATEAFF. DNA for the CDR3: TGTGCCAGCAGTGAGGGACAGGCCACTGAAGCTTTCTTT. The gene calls are TRBV6-1 and TRBJ1-1; 8 positions agree with TRBD1. Germline-derived CDR1 and CDR2 are MNHNS and SASEGT. The CDR3 has 13 amino acids. The J segment lost 4 bases and the V segment lost 3 bases, leaving 1 base of the junction unmatched.

This chain links TRBV6-5 with TRBJ1-5; 10 bases fit TRBD1. The germline V gene encodes CDR1 MNHEY and CDR2 SVGAGI. This CDR3 region has 14 residues. Trimming removed 7 bases from V and 5 bases from J; junction bases left unmatched: 5. The CDR3 DNA follows: TGTGCCAGCATGCTCGGGACAGGGGATCAGCCCCAGCATTTT. Its translation: CASMLGTGDQPQHF.

This clone has just one count. The genes are TRBV11-3 and TRBJ2-2; 9 nucleotides align to TRBD2. Germline CDR1 is SGHNT and CDR2 is YENEEA. The CDR3 runs 15 residues. J gave up 6 bases and V 1 base, and 3 bases lay outside the gene matches. The CDR3 DNA reads as TGTGCCAGCAGCTTAGTTGCGGGAGGGCCCGGGGAGCTGTTTTTT. Its protein is CASSLVAGGPGELFF. The variable domain in full, with the rest retrieved from reference TRBV11-3 and TRBJ2-2, is EAGVVQSPRYKIIEKKQPVAFWCNPISGHNTLYWYLQNLGQGPELLIRYENEEAVDDSQLPKDRFSAERLKGVDSTLKIQPAELGDSAVYLCASSLVAGGPGELFFGEGSRLTVL.

The V and J genes are TRBV19 and TRBJ2-2; no clear D. CDR3 length: 14 amino acids. V lost 7 bases and J 5 bases, leaving 14 bases between the germline ends. CDR1 and CDR2 (germline): LNHDA, SQIVND (reference sequence). The CDR3 DNA is TGTGCCAGTAAAAGGCCAGGTAGGACCGGGGAGCTGTTTTTT. It yields the protein CASKRPGRTGELFF.

The V and J genes are TRBV9 and TRBJ2-1; 8 bases are a match to TRBD2. The CDR3 is made up of 16 amino acids. V was clipped by 0 bases and J by 3 bases; unmatched bases: 5. Germline CDR1 reads SGDLS; CDR2 reads YYNGEE. The CDR3 DNA reads TGTGCCAGCAGCGTAGGGCCAAGCGGGGGCTACAATGAGCAGTTCTTC. Amino acid sequence: CASSVGPSGGYNEQFF.

The chain carries TRBV29-1 and TRBJ1-1; 7 bases fit TRBD1. The ends lost 7 bases at V and 0 bases at J; junction bases unmatched: 8. The germline V gene has CDR1 SQVTM and CDR2 ANQGSEA. The CDR3 totals 14 residues. CDR3 residues: CSAGATGLNTEAFF. The CDR3 DNA is TGCAGCGCGGGCGCGACAGGGCTGAACACTGAAGCTTTCTTT.

V usage is TRBV9 and J usage is TRBJ2-2, with D perhaps TRBD2 (5 bases). V shed 7 bases and J shed 4 bases, with 8 bases lying between them. CDR1 and CDR2 (germline): SGDLS, YYNGEE. The CDR3 has 12 residues. CDR3 amino acids: CASRRGTGELFF. The CDR3 coding sequence is TGTGCCAGCCGACGGGGCACCGGGGAGCTGTTTTTT.

This clone was found once. The rearrangement joins TRBV7-8 to TRBJ2-1; 11 nucleotides line up with TRBD2. This CDR3 comprises 15 residues. Germline V gene data show CDR1 as SGHVS and CDR2 as FQNEAQ. Unmatched junction bases numbered 2, after V lost 3 bases and J lost 4 bases. This CDR3 is CASSFSGGAYNEQFF. DNA of the CDR3: TGTGCCAGCAGCTTTAGCGGGGGGGCGTACAATGAGCAGTTCTTC. The entire variable domain, with the rest obtained from reference TRBV7-8 and TRBJ2-1, is as follows: GAGVSQSPRYKVAKRGQDVALRCDPISGHVSLFWYQQALGQGPEFLTYFQNEAQLDKSGLPSDRFFAERPEGSVSTLKIQRTQQEDSAVYLCASSFSGGAYNEQFFGPGTRLTVL.

The chain links TRBV7-8 to TRBJ2-3; 13 nucleotides match TRBD2. V was clipped by 6 bases and J by 4 bases; unmatched bases: 1. CDR1 is SGHVS, CDR2 FQNEAQ, per germline. CDR3 size: 14 residues. CDR3 nucleotides: TGTGCCAGCAGACTAGCGGGAGGGGCAGATACGCAGTATTTT. Protein product: CASRLAGGADTQYF.

The V gene is TRBV2, the J gene TRBJ1-5; maybe TRBD1 (6 bases). In germline, CDR1 is SNHLY, CDR2 FYNNEI. Trimming left V 2 bases short and J 15 bases short, with 14 bases between. This CDR3 comprises 12 residues. CDR3 in amino acids: CASSESMKTGHF. CDR3 coding DNA: TGTGCCAGCAGTGAATCGATGAAGACAGGGCATTTT. Complete variable domain (other parts from reference TRBV2 and TRBJ1-5): EPEVTQTPSHQVTQMGQEVILRCVPISNHLYFYWYRQILGQKVEFLVSFYNNEISEKSEIFDDQFSVERPDGSNFTLKIRSTKLEDSAMYFCASSESMKTGHFGDGTRLSIL.

This sequence joins TRBV7-9 and TRBJ2-7, with a weak D call TRBD2 (5 bases). Germline lookup yields CDR1 SEHNR and CDR2 FQNEAQ (reference sequence). CDR3 length equals 11 residues. Between the trimmed V and J ends, which lost 2 bases and 6 bases, there was a span of 5 bases. The CDR3 sequence: CASSLRGEQYF. CDR3 coding DNA: TGTGCCAGCAGCTTACGGGGCGAGCAGTACTTC. The whole variable domain, remainder taken from reference TRBV7-9 and TRBJ2-7, is DTGVSQNPRHKITKRGQNVTFRCDPISEHNRLYWYRQTLGQGPEFLTYFQNEAQLEKSRLLSDRFSAERPKGSFSTLEIQRTEQGDSAMYLCASSLRGEQYFGPGTRLTVT.

The rearrangement uses TRBV11-2 and TRBJ1-1, with 8 bases that match TRBD1. The CDR3 is 16 residues long. Germline V lookup: CDR1 SGHAT, CDR2 FQNNGV. Trimming cost V 5 bases and J 5 bases; bases outside gene matches: 13. CDR3 bases: TGTGCCAGCAGCGATTTCCGCGACAGGGGAGGGACTGAAGCTTTCTTT. Its translation: CASSDFRDRGGTEAFF.